This T cell receptor (beta chain) is drawn from a study of T cell repertoires in cytomegalovirus infection. Study details: Public TCR beta signatures provided an indication of both CMV infection and a matching HLA type. Study outcomes and limitations: Totalled public TCR beta family frequency picked out people who carried CMV plus the relevant HLA. CMV-specific TCR beta clonotypes restricted by HLA-C dominated the ex vivo response.

This clonotype was observed at least ten times. The antigen remains unidentified. TCRdb itself ran the reads through MiXCR, one entry per CDR3 protein. The sample carries 200,000 to 300,000 distinct CDR3 sequences, approximately 6.7% recorded once. Germline CDR1 reads SEHNR; CDR2 reads FQNEAQ (reference sequence). The CDR3 has 15 residues. Trimming pared 5 bases from V and 1 base from J, leaving 14 bases between. J is TRBJ1-1 and V is TRBV7-9; D not certain. The sequenced sample was PBMCs. This TCR was recovered from a human donor in good health (CMV status not recorded). Some clones in this sample may be carry-over from other donors' samples. CDR3 sequence (DNA): TGTGCCAGCAGCCTTAGCTCGGTGGAGAACACTGAAGCTTTCTTT. Protein product: CASSLSSVENTEAFF.